A selection of T cell receptor beta chains follows, all from one sample in a study of blood T cell repertoires in COVID-19. Assay used: immunoSEQ multiplex PCR; TCRdb lists only in-frame clones, some missing. The table has about 120,000 clones, roughly three quarters seen once. Sequenced input: peripheral blood. The receptors were gathered from a human donor in a cohort sampled during active COVID-19. The CDR3 runs from the conserved cysteine through the conserved F or W. The D gene is left open where the match is weak. Rows may omit the clone size; those that give it use once, few, many or a size class.

clone_size j_call d_call v_call cdr3_nt cdr3_aa
NA TRBJ2-1 TRBD2 TRBV7-3 TGTGCCAGCAGCTCCGGGACTAGCGTCCACAATGAGCAGTTCTTC CASSSGTSVHNEQFF
NA TRBJ1-6 NA TRBV6-5 TGTGCCAGCAGGAACAGGGACTATAATTCACCCCTCCACTTT CASRNRDYNSPLHF
NA TRBJ2-7 TRBD2 TRBV19 TGTGCCAGTAGTCTAAGGACTAGCACCGACGAGCAGTACTTC CASSLRTSTDEQYF
NA TRBJ2-6 NA TRBV7-6 TGTGCCAGCAGCTTAGCCGTGAGGGTCGGGGCCAACGTCCTGACTTTC CASSLAVRVGANVLTF
NA TRBJ2-7 TRBD1 TRBV19 TGTGCCAGTGGAGAAACGGGACAGGGTTCCTACGAGCAGTACTTC CASGETGQGSYEQYF
NA TRBJ1-1 TRBD1 TRBV29-1 TGCAGCGCTGCCGGGACAGCCTCTGAAGCTTTCTTT CSAAGTASEAFF
NA TRBJ2-7 TRBD2 TRBV19 TGTGCCAGTAGTATACTCTTTGGTGCGGGAGAGCACTACGAGCAGTACTTC CASSILFGAGEHYEQYF
few TRBJ1-3 TRBD1 TRBV28 TGTGCCAGCAAAGGACAGGGGCACACCATATATTTT CASKGQGHTIYF
NA TRBJ2-7 TRBD1 TRBV10-3 TGTGCCATCAATACCGGGACAGGGACAGAATACGAGCAGTACTTC CAINTGTGTEYEQYF
few TRBJ2-7 NA TRBV2 TGTGCCAGCGGGCATGGGGAGCAGTACTTC CASGHGEQYF
NA TRBJ1-1 NA TRBV9 TGTGCCAGCAGCGTAGTAAGGGGAACTGAAGCTTTCTTT CASSVVRGTEAFF
NA TRBJ2-1 NA TRBV9 TGTGCCAGCAGTTCTCAGGGAGGTGAGCAGTTCTTC CASSSQGGEQFF
NA TRBJ2-2 TRBD2 TRBV7-9 TGTGCCTCGCTAGCGGGAGCATCAGTCAGGGAGCTGTTTTTT CASLAGASVRELFF
NA TRBJ1-6 NA TRBV4-1 TGCGCCAGCAGCCAGGACGAACAGGGTGGTTATTCACCCCTCCACTTT CASSQDEQGGYSPLHF
NA TRBJ1-3 NA TRBV4-2 TGTGCCAGCAGCCAAGAAGCCGTCTACTCTGGAAACACCATATATTTT CASSQEAVYSGNTIYF
NA TRBJ1-5 TRBD1 TRBV15 TGTGCCACCAGCAGACTAAGACAGGGCGGCAATCAGCCCCAGCATTTT CATSRLRQGGNQPQHF
NA TRBJ2-7 NA TRBV6-5 TGTGCCAGCAGGCCCCACAGCTCCTACGAGCAGTACTTC CASRPHSSYEQYF
once TRBJ1-1 NA TRBV6-2/TRBV6-3 TGTGCCAGCAGTTACCATTCCCAGGGAATCACTGAAGCTTTCTTT CASSYHSQGITEAFF
NA TRBJ1-5 TRBD1 TRBV2 TGTGCCAGCAGTCAGACAGGGCGCAATCAGCCCCAGCATTTT CASSQTGRNQPQHF
NA TRBJ1-5 NA TRBV6-5 TGTGCCAGCAGCCCCGCGGGGGGCGGCAATCAGCCCCAGCATTTT CASSPAGGGNQPQHF
NA TRBJ1-1 TRBD1 TRBV30 TGTGCCTGGAGGGGACAGCGATACACTGAAGCTTTCTTT CAWRGQRYTEAFF
NA TRBJ2-1 NA TRBV7-6 TGTGCCAGCAGCTTAGCGTTGGGGCAGATTGGTGTGTGGGTCTACAATGAGCAGTTCTTC CASSLALGQIGVWVYNEQFF
NA TRBJ1-1 TRBD1 TRBV7-9 TGTGCCAGCAGCTACTGGACAGGACTGAACACTGAAGCTTTCTTT CASSYWTGLNTEAFF
NA TRBJ2-1 TRBD1 TRBV5-5 TGTGCCAGCAGCCTGGACAGGGACAATGAGCAGTTCTTC CASSLDRDNEQFF
NA TRBJ1-3 NA TRBV25-1 TGTGCCAGCAGTGACGCCCGGGCTGGAAACACCATATATTTT CASSDARAGNTIYF
NA TRBJ1-2 TRBD1 TRBV12-5 TGTGCTAGTGGTTTGGTACTGGACAGGTCGGTGGGCTATGGCTACACCTTC CASGLVLDRSVGYGYTF
few TRBJ1-5 TRBD1 TRBV19 TGTGCCAGTAGTAGAATACAGGGGAATAATCAGCCCCAGCATTTT CASSRIQGNNQPQHF
NA TRBJ2-3 NA TRBV6-6 TGTGCCAGCAGTCCGACCGACCTAGGCCCGGCCGGGAATACGCAGTATTTT CASSPTDLGPAGNTQYF
NA TRBJ2-7 NA TRBV28 TGTGCCAGCAGTCCCCGTACAGCCTCCTACGAGCAGTACTTC CASSPRTASYEQYF
NA TRBJ1-2 TRBD1 TRBV6-5 TGTGCCAGCAGTTACACGACAGGGGGCGGCTCTGGCTACACCTTC CASSYTTGGGSGYTF
NA TRBJ2-7 TRBD1 TRBV9 TGTGCCAGCAGCAACCGGGACAGGGGAATCGAGCAGTACTTC CASSNRDRGIEQYF
few TRBJ2-7 TRBD1 TRBV2 TGTGCCAGCAGCCAGAGGAGACAGGGTACCTACGAGCAGTACTTC CASSQRRQGTYEQYF
NA TRBJ1-6 NA TRBV4-2 TGTGCCAGCAGCCAAGATCACTCCGACTCCTATAATTCACCCCTCCACTTT CASSQDHSDSYNSPLHF
NA TRBJ2-7 TRBD1 TRBV7-6 TGTGCCAGCAGCTCAGGACGCGCCGGGACAGGCACCTACGAGCAGTACTTC CASSSGRAGTGTYEQYF
NA TRBJ1-1 TRBD1 TRBV5-1 TGCGCCAGCAGCGGGACAGGGGGGACTGAAGCTTTCTTT CASSGTGGTEAFF
NA TRBJ2-7 NA TRBV14 TGTGCCAGCAGCTGGGGCAGCGAGCAGTACTTC CASSWGSEQYF
NA TRBJ1-1 NA TRBV3-1/TRBV3-2 TGTGCCAGCAGTTTCAAACTGGGGAGCACTGAAGCTTTCTTT CASSFKLGSTEAFF
few TRBJ2-2 NA TRBV5-6 TGTGCCAGCAGCGCCGGAGTCGGGGAGCTGTTTTTT CASSAGVGELFF
NA TRBJ1-1 NA TRBV18 TGTGCCAGCTCACCAGGGCCAGGGGACACTGAAGCTTTCTTT CASSPGPGDTEAFF
NA TRBJ1-2 NA TRBV6-1 TGTGCCAGCAGTGAAGGAAGTCGAGCGTTCTTC CASSEGSRAFF
NA TRBJ1-3 NA TRBV3-1/TRBV3-2 TGTGCCAGCAGCCAAGTAGCCAGAGGCACTGGAAACACCATATATTTT CASSQVARGTGNTIYF
NA TRBJ1-4 TRBD1 TRBV4-1 TGCGCCAGCAGCCAAACCCCAAGTCTGACAGGGGCAGGTGAAAAACTGTTTTTT CASSQTPSLTGAGEKLFF
NA TRBJ2-1 NA TRBV5-1 TGCGCCAGCAGACGACTAAACTCCTACAATGAGCAGTTCTTC CASRRLNSYNEQFF
NA TRBJ2-7 NA TRBV6-2/TRBV6-3 TGTGCCAGCAGTTACTCCGTCTACCGATACGAGCAGTACTTC CASSYSVYRYEQYF
NA TRBJ1-1 TRBD1 TRBV5-1 TGCGCCAGCAGCGTTAATTCGGGACAGGGGGCTGAAGCTTTCTTT CASSVNSGQGAEAFF
few TRBJ2-5 TRBD2 TRBV11-3 TGTGCCAGCAGCTTAGCTAGCGGGAGTCCAGAGACCCAGTACTTC CASSLASGSPETQYF
NA TRBJ1-2 TRBD1 TRBV10-3 TGTGCCATCAGTGACGGGACAGGGGACTATGGCTACACCTTC CAISDGTGDYGYTF